This passage covers 4 T cell receptor beta chains from one sample sequenced in a study of beta chain features in type 1 diabetes. TCRB transcripts that were expressed got sequenced, as all of the isolated RNA had been reverse transcribed. Profiled with immunoSEQ multiplex PCR; TCRdb holds only in-frame clones, not every one. Here the sample spans about 330,000 clones, roughly 11% being singletons. The sequenced sample was naive CD4+ T cells from blood. Source of these receptors: a woman under 40 in good health.

V usage is TRBV6-1 and J usage is TRBJ2-1; TRBD2 matches 10 bases. The trim removed 6 bases at V and 7 bases at J, leaving 9 bases unmatched. In germline, CDR1 is MNHNS, CDR2 SASEGT. The CDR3 contains 15 residues. As DNA, the CDR3 is TGTGCCAGCAGCCCTCAAGCGGGAGGGTCTAATGAGCAGTTCTTC. Translating gives CASSPQAGGSNEQFF.

The table lists this clone with a few counts. The rearrangement uses TRBV4-2 and TRBJ1-5; the D gene is possibly TRBD1 (6 bases). This CDR3 has 14 amino acids. Between the trimmed V and J ends, which lost 3 bases and 9 bases, there was a span of 15 bases. Germline V gives CDR1 LGHNA, CDR2 YNFKEQ. CDR3 in DNA: TGTGCCAGCAGCCAGGACAGACTGACGTTGCCCCAGCATTTT. Translated: CASSQDRLTLPQHF.

The rearrangement uses TRBV6-4 and TRBJ2-1, with D hard to call. V was cut by 0 bases and J by 0 bases, with 9 bases left in between. This CDR3 comprises 16 residues. Looked up from germline, CDR1 is MRHNA and CDR2 is SNTAGT. The CDR3 DNA follows: TGTGCCAGCAGTGACTCTTGGCGGAGCTCCTACAATGAGCAGTTCTTC. It encodes CASSDSWRSSYNEQFF.

The genes are TRBV4-3 and TRBJ2-3; 11 nucleotides agree with TRBD2. Germline V gives CDR1 LGHNA, CDR2 YSLEER. The CDR3 is 16 amino acids. V dropped 3 bases and J dropped 5; count of bases not matched to a gene: 7. The CDR3 reads CASSQIAGGGLDTQYF. In DNA, the CDR3 is TGCGCCAGCAGCCAGATAGCGGGAGGGGGTCTAGATACGCAGTATTTT.